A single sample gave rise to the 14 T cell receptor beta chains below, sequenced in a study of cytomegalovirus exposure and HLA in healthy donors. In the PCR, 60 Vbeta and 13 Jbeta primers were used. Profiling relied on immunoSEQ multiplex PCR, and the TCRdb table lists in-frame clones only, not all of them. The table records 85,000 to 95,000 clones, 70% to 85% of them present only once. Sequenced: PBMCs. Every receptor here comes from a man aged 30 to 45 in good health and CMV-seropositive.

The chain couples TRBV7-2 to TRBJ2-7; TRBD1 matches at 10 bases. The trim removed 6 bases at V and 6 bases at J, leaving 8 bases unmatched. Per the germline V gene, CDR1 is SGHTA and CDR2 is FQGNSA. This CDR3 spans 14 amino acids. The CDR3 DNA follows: TGTGCCAGCAGGCCAGGGACAGGGGTTTCCGAGCAGTACTTC. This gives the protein CASRPGTGVSEQYF.

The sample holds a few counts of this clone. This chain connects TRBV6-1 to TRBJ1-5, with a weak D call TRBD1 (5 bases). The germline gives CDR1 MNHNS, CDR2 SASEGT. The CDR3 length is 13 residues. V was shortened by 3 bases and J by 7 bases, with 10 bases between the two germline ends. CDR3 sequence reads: CASSDPGVQPQHF. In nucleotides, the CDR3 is TGTGCCAGCAGTGATCCGGGGGTACAGCCCCAGCATTTT.

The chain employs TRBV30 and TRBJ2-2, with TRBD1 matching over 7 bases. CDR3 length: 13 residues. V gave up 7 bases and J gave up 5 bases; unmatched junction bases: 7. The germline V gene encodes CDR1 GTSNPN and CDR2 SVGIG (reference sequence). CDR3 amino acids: CASKDRPTGELFF. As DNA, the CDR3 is TGTGCCTCAAAGGACAGGCCGACCGGGGAGCTGTTTTTT. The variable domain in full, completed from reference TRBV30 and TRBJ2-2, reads SQTIHQWPATLVQPVGSPLSLECTVEGTSNPNLYWYRQAAGRGLQLLFYSVGIGQISSEVPQNLSASRPQDRQFILSSKKLLLSDSGFYLCASKDRPTGELFFGEGSRLTVL.

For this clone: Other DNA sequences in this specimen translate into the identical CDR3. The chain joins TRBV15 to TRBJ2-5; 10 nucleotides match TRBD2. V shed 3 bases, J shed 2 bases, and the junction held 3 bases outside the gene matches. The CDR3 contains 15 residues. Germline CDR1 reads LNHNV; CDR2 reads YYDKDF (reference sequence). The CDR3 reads CATSRERGGQETQYF. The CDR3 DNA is TGTGCCACCAGCAGGGAGCGGGGGGGGCAAGAGACCCAGTACTTC. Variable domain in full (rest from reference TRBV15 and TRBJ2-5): DAMVIQNPRYQVTQFGKPVTLSCSQTLNHNVMYWYQQKSSQAPKLLFHYYDKDFNNEADTPDNFQSRRPNTSFCFLDIRSPGLGDTAMYLCATSRERGGQETQYFGPGTRLLVL.

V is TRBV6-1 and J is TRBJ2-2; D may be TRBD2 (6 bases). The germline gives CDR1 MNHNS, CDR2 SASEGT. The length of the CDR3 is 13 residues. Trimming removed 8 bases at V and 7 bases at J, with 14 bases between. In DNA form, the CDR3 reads TGTGCCAGCCGACGGGAGTTGGTCGGGGAGCTGTTTTTT. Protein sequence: CASRRELVGELFF.

CDR3 region: CASRITSGSGNEQFF. CDR3 nucleotide sequence: TGCGCCAGCAGAATTACTAGCGGGAGTGGCAATGAGCAGTTCTTC. The chain has TRBV5-1 and TRBJ2-1; the match to TRBD2 covers 11 bases. The CDR3 loop spans 15 amino acids. Unmatched junction bases numbered 7, after V lost 5 bases and J lost 6 bases. Per the germline V gene, CDR1 is SGHRS and CDR2 is YFSETQ.

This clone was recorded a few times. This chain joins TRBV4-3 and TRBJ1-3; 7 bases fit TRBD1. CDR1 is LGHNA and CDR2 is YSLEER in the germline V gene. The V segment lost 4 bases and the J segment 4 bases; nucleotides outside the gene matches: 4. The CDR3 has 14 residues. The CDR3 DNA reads TGCGCCAGCAGCCCGGGACAGAAGGGAAACACCATATATTTT. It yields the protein CASSPGQKGNTIYF.

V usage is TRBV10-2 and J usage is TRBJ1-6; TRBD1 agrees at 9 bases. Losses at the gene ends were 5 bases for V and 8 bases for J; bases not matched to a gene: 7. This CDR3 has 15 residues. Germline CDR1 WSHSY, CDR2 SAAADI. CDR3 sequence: CASSWDRESYSPLHF. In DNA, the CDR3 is TGCGCCAGCAGTTGGGACAGGGAATCCTATTCACCCCTCCACTTT.

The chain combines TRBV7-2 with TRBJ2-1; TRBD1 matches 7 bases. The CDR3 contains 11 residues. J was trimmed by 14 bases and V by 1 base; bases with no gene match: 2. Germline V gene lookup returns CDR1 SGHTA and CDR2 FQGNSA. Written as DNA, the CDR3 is TGTGCCAGCAGCTTAGTACAGGGGAAGTTCTTC. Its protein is CASSLVQGKFF.

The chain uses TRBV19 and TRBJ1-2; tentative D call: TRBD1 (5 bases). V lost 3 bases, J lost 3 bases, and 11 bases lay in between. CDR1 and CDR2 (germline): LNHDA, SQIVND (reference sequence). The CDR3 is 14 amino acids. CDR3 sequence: CASSMGGFDYGYTF. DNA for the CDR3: TGTGCCAGTAGTATGGGGGGATTTGACTATGGCTACACCTTC.

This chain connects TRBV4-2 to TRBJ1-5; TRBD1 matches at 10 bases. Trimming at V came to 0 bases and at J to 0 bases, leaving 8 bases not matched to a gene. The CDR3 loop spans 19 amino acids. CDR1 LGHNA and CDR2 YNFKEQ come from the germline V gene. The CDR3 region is CASSQEMDRGGYSNQPQHF. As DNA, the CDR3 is TGTGCCAGCAGCCAAGAGATGGACAGGGGGGGGTATAGCAATCAGCCCCAGCATTTT.

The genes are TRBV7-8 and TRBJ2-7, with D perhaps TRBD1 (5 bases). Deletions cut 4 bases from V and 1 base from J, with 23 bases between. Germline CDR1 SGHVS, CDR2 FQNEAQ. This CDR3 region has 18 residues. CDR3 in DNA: TGTGCCAGCAGCTCCCATTTCTCCGGTCAGAGGACATCCTACGAGCAGTACGTC. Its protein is CASSSHFSGQRTSYEQYV.

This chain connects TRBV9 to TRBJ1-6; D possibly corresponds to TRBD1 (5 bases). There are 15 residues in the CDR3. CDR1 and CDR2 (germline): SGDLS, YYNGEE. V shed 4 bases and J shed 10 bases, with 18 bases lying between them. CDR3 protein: CASSFLSAGVSPLHF. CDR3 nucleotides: TGTGCCAGCAGCTTCCTCTCAGCGGGGGTCTCACCCCTCCACTTT.

CDR3 loop: CASSQSQTGGTDTQYF. The CDR3, as DNA: TGCGCCAGCAGCCAGTCCCAGACAGGGGGTACAGATACGCAGTATTTT. J is TRBJ2-3 and V is TRBV4-1, with 9 bases identical to TRBD1. After removal of 3 bases from V and 3 bases from J, the junction contained 7 bases not matched to a gene. This CDR3 is built from 16 residues. In germline, CDR1 is MGHRA, CDR2 YSYEKL.